This T cell receptor beta chain was documented in a study of blood T cell repertoires in COVID-19. Study background: The analysed material was cDNA or gDNA that came from T cells, B-cell-depleted T cells, or PBMCs.

CDR3 size: 16 residues. V lost 4 bases to trimming and J lost 2 bases, with 16 bases between them. CDR1 is MRHNA, CDR2 SNTAGT, per germline. In the source study's methods: Reference gene primer amplification gave estimated nucleated cell counts. The assay was immunoSEQ multiplex PCR, and TCRdb's table has in-frame clones only and misses some. D and trimming were read from the DNA, whereas the V and J calls and clone size are those reported in that table. The data contain roughly 250,000 clones, more than 60% of them singletons. Sequences were obtained from peripheral blood. The chain couples TRBV6-4 to TRBJ2-3, with a weak D call TRBD2 (5 bases). This clonotype originated in a woman aged 40 to 50 with active or convalescent COVID-19. The CDR3 DNA reads as TGTGCCAGCAGTGCACGAGGGCAGGAAGTCACAGATACGCAGTATTTT. As protein: CASSARGQEVTDTQYF.